The source of this T cell receptor (beta chain) is a study of blood T cell repertoires in COVID-19. Profiling relied on immunoSEQ multiplex PCR, and the TCRdb table lists in-frame clones only, not all of them. The profile covers about 220,000 clones, with around 81% appearing a single time and about 2.9% taken by the ten largest. The receptor was isolated from a woman aged 30 to 39 who had recovered from COVID-19. The material sequenced was peripheral blood.

The CDR3 nucleotides read TGTGCCAGCAGTATGGGACTAGCGGGAGTTCCCCAGTTCTTC. It codes for CASSMGLAGVPQFF. The rearrangement uses TRBV27 and TRBJ2-1; TRBD2 matches 14 bases. V lost 5 bases, J lost 13 bases, and 7 bases stayed unmatched. The CDR3 consists of 14 residues. Germline CDR1 MNHEY, CDR2 SMNVEV (reference sequence).